This T cell receptor (beta chain) was identified in a study of shared clonotypes between healthy human individuals. This table comes from immunoSEQ multiplex PCR, and its TCRdb copy is limited to in-frame clones, with some not included. The sample shows around 550,000 clones, roughly 95% of them seen only once. This TCR derives from a woman in her twenties or thirties in good health. Sequencing was done on a sample of naive CD4+ T cells sorted from blood. Subset described: CD45RA+ positively selected.

CDR3 bases: TGTGCCAGCTGTCTTGCGTCCTACAATGAGCAGTTCTTC. Its protein product is CASCLASYNEQFF. The chain has TRBV2 and TRBJ2-1; no reliable D call. Trimming removed 8 bases at V and 1 base at J, with 9 bases between. The CDR3 is 13 residues long. CDR1 and CDR2 (germline): SNHLY, FYNNEI.